This TCR beta chain emerged from a study of long-term antiretroviral therapy in people with HIV. Trimming pared 0 bases from V and 1 base from J, leaving 6 bases between. Germline V gene lookup returns CDR1 GTSNPN and CDR2 SVGIG (reference sequence). CDR3 length: 13 residues. On this clone itself: Its antigen is currently unknown.

Version v3.0 of the immunoSEQ assay ran at survey level. A per-sample goal of roughly 35,000-55,000 T-cell genomes was targeted by sequencing. The repertoire was sequenced with immunoSEQ multiplex PCR; TCRdb's copy has only in-frame clones and lacks some. The sample carries around 20,000 clones, roughly 73% recorded once. Treatment locations for all participants with HIV were in the United States. Study-wide findings and caveats: From the mid-2000s to the late 2010s, blood was obtained, possibly while participants received older ART regimens. Transplant-donor-level diversity was not reached after ART, though diversity increased.

The sample here was unsorted PBMCs, taken at the start of antiretroviral therapy, before treatment. This clonotype originated in a woman in her forties with HIV. The chain is built from TRBV30 and TRBJ1-1; no definite D call. The CDR3 loop is CAWSVKSNTEAFF. The DNA of the CDR3 is TGTGCCTGGAGTGTGAAGTCGAACACTGAAGCTTTCTTT.